This T cell receptor (beta chain) was sequenced during a study of lymphopenia after photon versus proton radiotherapy. Study observations and caveats: Authors raise, but do not show, better survival with proton therapy.

Clones were sequenced by immunoSEQ multiplex PCR, and TCRdb holds only the in-frame ones, with some missing. Here the sample spans around 50,000 clones, 84% being singletons. This clone was seen a few times. Its antigen is as yet unknown. The CDR3 is made up of 16 amino acids. Germline CDR1 and CDR2: MNHNY and SVGAGI (reference sequence). Germline trimming cut 8 bases from V and 0 bases from J; bases unmatched to any gene: 7. This sequence originates from a man between 60 and 70 years old with pancreatic cancer. The chain joins TRBV6-6 to TRBJ2-1; 10 bases align to TRBD2. The sequenced sample was peripheral blood, obtained from a patient treated with proton-based radiotherapy. In nucleotides, the CDR3 is TGTGCCAGCCAAACGAGACTAGCGGGCTCCTACAATGAGCAGTTCTTC. As protein: CASQTRLAGSYNEQFF.